This T cell receptor (beta chain) stems from a study of spatial heterogeneity in lung cancer. Overall study context: In the raw reads, each unique TCR and UMI combination was present more than ten times on average. The study, taken as a whole, reports: Circulating ubiquitous expanded tumor TCRs were observed more frequently at resection than at follow-up.

This clonotype was found many times. Its antigen is not identified. TCRdb ran MiXCR on the 5' RACE reads and lists one entry per CDR3 protein. Of around 25,000 distinct CDR3 sequences in the sample, roughly 13% were seen once. CDR1 and CDR2 (germline): SNHLY, FYNNEI. This CDR3 is 13 amino acids long. V dropped 5 bases and J dropped 11; count of bases not matched to a gene: 10. Noted time point: sample taken at primary tumor resection. TCRs were sequenced from unsorted whole RNA of tumor, nontumor lung or PBMC. The cohort: 70 to 75 early-stage, untreated non-small cell lung cancer patients. This receptor was identified in a female donor with early-stage non-small cell lung cancer. The source was PBMCs, collected at surgery. The chain is built from TRBV2 and TRBJ1-1; the match to TRBD1 covers 8 bases. This chain's CDR3 is CASSFDRGEVAFF. For the CDR3, the DNA is TGTGCCAGCAGTTTCGACAGGGGCGAGGTGGCTTTCTTT.